This T cell receptor beta chain came from a study of shared clonotypes between healthy human individuals. Turning to the study itself: Donors were a couple of women and three men aged 18 to 49.

This clone has just one count. No antigen is known for it. The CDR3 runs 15 residues. Germline CDR1 reads SGHAT; CDR2 reads FQNNGV. After removal of 1 base from V and 7 bases from J, the junction contained 7 bases not matched to a gene. TCRdb's table, derived via immunoSEQ multiplex PCR, lists solely in-frame clones and lacks some. Here the sample spans about 660,000 clones, around 67% being singletons. Naive CD45RA+ and memory CD45RA-negative subsets were split from CD4+ cells. Study-wide results and caveats: Naive CD4 clonotypes were shared across a few donors at roughly 5.3%.

The sample consisted of memory CD4+ T cells sorted from blood. The subset is: CD45RA-negative fraction. This chain links TRBV11-2 with TRBJ2-1; 7 positions agree with TRBD2. The sequence derives from a woman aged 25 to 39 in good health. The CDR3 bases are TGTGCCAGCAGCTTAGTTCGCGGGAGTGGAAATGAGCAGTTCTTC. It is translated as CASSLVRGSGNEQFF.